This entry lists 24 T cell receptor beta chains sequenced from one sample in a study of blood T cell repertoires in COVID-19. Profiling relied on immunoSEQ multiplex PCR, and the TCRdb table lists in-frame clones only, not all of them. The table includes about 180,000 clones, less than 85% detected once. Sequencing was done on a sample of peripheral blood. The receptors were sampled from a woman at least 80 years old with active or convalescent COVID-19.

This clone was seen a single time. J is TRBJ2-3 and V is TRBV2; 12 bases align to TRBD1. Germline CDR1 SNHLY, CDR2 FYNNEI. The CDR3 is 15 residues long. After removal of 11 bases from V and 8 bases from J, the junction contained 14 bases not matched to a gene. CDR3 protein: CAGAGTGGALGTQYF. For the CDR3, the DNA is TGTGCCGGAGCAGGGACAGGGGGCGCATTAGGTACGCAGTATTTT.

This chain connects TRBV7-9 to TRBJ2-7; TRBD1 is a possible D gene (6 bases). The germline V gene encodes CDR1 SEHNR and CDR2 FQNEAQ (reference sequence). This CDR3 is 14 amino acids long. Trimming left V 3 bases short and J 0 bases short, with 9 bases between. The CDR3 reads CASSLQGSSYEQYF. The CDR3 DNA sequence: TGTGCCAGCAGCTTGCAGGGGAGCTCCTACGAGCAGTACTTC.

The V call is TRBV3-1 (or the pseudogene TRBV3-2), the J call TRBJ2-2; 10 bases agree with TRBD2. Germline CDR1 LGHDT, CDR2 YNNKEL (reference sequence). V shed 3 bases, J shed 7 bases, and the junction held 8 bases outside the gene matches. CDR3 length equals 16 residues. In DNA, the CDR3 is TGTGCCAGCAGCCACCTAGCGGGGGCCCCGGACGGGGAGCTGTTTTTT. Translating gives CASSHLAGAPDGELFF.

This chain connects TRBV5-1 to TRBJ2-5; 9 bases align to TRBD2. This CDR3 contains 17 residues. The germline gives CDR1 SGHRS, CDR2 YFSETQ. V was pared by 4 bases and J by 1 base, with 11 bases of the junction left unmatched. The chain's CDR3 is CASSRGLVAGVQETQYF. The CDR3 DNA is TGCGCCAGCAGCCGGGGTCTAGTAGCGGGAGTCCAAGAGACCCAGTACTTC.

This sequence joins TRBV5-1 and TRBJ2-2, with 10 bases that match TRBD1. This CDR3 contains 15 residues. The V gene end was trimmed by 0 bases and the J gene end by 6 bases; junction bases not matched to a gene: 2. The germline V gene has CDR1 SGHRS and CDR2 YFSETQ. CDR3 region: CASSLGTGGAGELFF. The CDR3 region has the DNA TGCGCCAGCAGCTTGGGGACAGGGGGAGCCGGGGAGCTGTTTTTT.

The chain combines TRBV28 with TRBJ2-7, with TRBD2 identical over 7 bases. Per the germline V gene, CDR1 is MDHEN and CDR2 is SYDVKM. V lost 7 bases and J lost 2; bases outside the gene matches: 8. CDR3 size: 14 residues. This chain's CDR3 is CASNKRSGTYEQYF. In DNA form, the CDR3 reads TGTGCCAGCAACAAGCGGAGCGGGACCTACGAGCAGTACTTC. Combining the CDR3 with reference TRBV28 and TRBJ2-7 gives the whole variable domain DVKVTQSSRYLVKRTGEKVFLECVQDMDHENMFWYRQDPGLGLRLIYFSYDVKMKEKGDIPEGYSVSREKKERFSLILESASTNQTSMYLCASNKRSGTYEQYFGPGTRLTVT.

This sequence joins TRBV12-3 or TRBV12-4 and TRBJ1-5; the D gene is possibly TRBD1 (6 bases). The CDR3 consists of 13 residues. Trimming removed 5 bases at V and 7 bases at J, with 12 bases between. The CDR3 DNA is TGTGCCAGCAGTAGGACAGACGAACAGCCCCAGCATTTT. Its translation: CASSRTDEQPQHF.

The chain couples TRBV6-1 to TRBJ2-3, with 7 bases that match TRBD1. V was clipped by 4 bases and J by 4 bases; unmatched bases: 11. The CDR3 loop spans 16 amino acids. Germline CDR1 is MNHNS and CDR2 is SASEGT. CDR3 region: CASSAQTGSIADTQYF. The CDR3 DNA reads TGTGCCAGCAGTGCCCAGACAGGGAGTATAGCAGATACGCAGTATTTT.

The chain links TRBV7-8 to TRBJ2-1; 7 bases match TRBD2. The CDR3 runs 15 residues. V was pared by 5 bases and J by 4 bases, with 8 bases of the junction left unmatched. Germline V lookup: CDR1 SGHVS, CDR2 FQNEAQ. CDR3 DNA: TGTGCCAGCAGCCCCCCGGGACTACTATACAATGAGCAGTTCTTC. It codes for CASSPPGLLYNEQFF.

The chain joins TRBV27 to TRBJ2-1; 9 bases map to TRBD2. This CDR3 has 16 residues. Per the germline V gene, CDR1 is MNHEY and CDR2 is SMNVEV (reference sequence). Trimming at V came to 6 bases and at J to 4 bases, leaving 10 bases not matched to a gene. In DNA, the CDR3 is TGTGCCAGCAGCCAGCCAGGGACTAGCACTTACAATGAGCAGTTCTTC. Encoded protein: CASSQPGTSTYNEQFF.

About this clone: Other DNA sequences in this specimen translate into the identical CDR3. V and J are TRBV5-1 and TRBJ1-2; TRBD1 is a possible D gene (5 bases). This CDR3 region has 14 residues. Trimming stripped 0 bases from V and 4 bases from J, with 10 bases between. Germline loops: CDR1 SGHRS, CDR2 YFSETQ. CDR3 sequence (DNA): TGCGCCAGCAGCTTGGATGGGGGAGGCTATGGCTACACCTTC. It specifies CASSLDGGGYGYTF.

The rearrangement uses TRBV12-3 or TRBV12-4 and TRBJ2-5; D is ambiguous. The CDR3 runs to 11 residues. V was pared by 6 bases and J by 1 base, with 3 bases between. The DNA for the CDR3 is TGTGCCAGCAGCTCCCAAGAGACCCAGTACTTC. Translation gives CASSSQETQYF.

J is TRBJ2-7 and V is TRBV4-1; 7 bases are a match to TRBD1. CDR1 is MGHRA, CDR2 YSYEKL, per germline. The CDR3 extends over 13 amino acids. V lost 1 base to trimming and J lost 5 bases; unmatched junction nucleotides: 2. CDR3 sequence (DNA): TGCGCCAGCAGCCAAGGAACAGGGGACGAGCAGTACTTC. This codes for CASSQGTGDEQYF.

V gene TRBV5-6 combines with J gene TRBJ2-5; TRBD2 aligns across 7 bases. Germline CDR1 is SGHDT and CDR2 is YYEEEE. The V gene end was trimmed by 3 bases and the J gene end by 5 bases; junction bases not matched to a gene: 4. The CDR3 extends over 13 amino acids. CDR3 nucleotide sequence: TGTGCCAGCAGCTGGACTAGTTCGGAGACCCAGTACTTC. This codes for CASSWTSSETQYF.

The gene calls are TRBV5-1 and TRBJ1-2; 7 nucleotides align to TRBD1. CDR1 is SGHRS and CDR2 is YFSETQ in the germline V gene. The ends lost 4 bases at V and 7 bases at J; junction bases unmatched: 4. This CDR3 contains 12 residues. The CDR3 spells CASSPEGAGYTF. The CDR3 DNA reads as TGCGCCAGCAGCCCCGAGGGGGCTGGCTACACCTTC. Variable domain in full (rest from reference TRBV5-1 and TRBJ1-2): KAGVTQTPRYLIKTRGQQVTLSCSPISGHRSVSWYQQTPGQGLQFLFEYFSETQRNKGNFPGRFSGRQFSNSRSEMNVSTLELGDSALYLCASSPEGAGYTFGSGTRLTVV.

The chain links TRBV27 to TRBJ2-3; TRBD2 agrees at 10 bases. The V gene's germline CDR1 is MNHEY and CDR2 SMNVEV (reference sequence). CDR3 length: 15 residues. Losses at the gene ends were 6 bases for V and 5 bases for J; bases not matched to a gene: 8. The CDR3 spells CASRASGSRGDTQYF. CDR3 bases: TGTGCCAGCAGGGCTAGCGGGAGTAGGGGAGATACGCAGTATTTT.

The CDR3 coding sequence is TGTGCCAGCAGCCGCACCGGGACAGGGAGTACCGGGGAGCTGTTTTTT. Its translation is CASSRTGTGSTGELFF. The V call is TRBV7-3, the J call TRBJ2-2; 9 bases are shared with TRBD1. Germline trimming cut 5 bases from V and 5 bases from J; bases unmatched to any gene: 9. This CDR3 is built from 16 residues. From germline, CDR1 is SGHTA and CDR2 FQGTGA.

This chain connects TRBV5-1 to TRBJ2-3, with D perhaps TRBD2 (5 bases). V was shortened by 5 bases and J by 4 bases, with 14 bases between the two germline ends. The CDR3 covers 14 residues. Per the germline V gene, CDR1 is SGHRS and CDR2 is YFSETQ. CDR3 bases: TGCGCCAGCAGACACCGCGGGTGGGCAGATACGCAGTATTTT. This gives the protein CASRHRGWADTQYF.

Remarks on this clone: Other DNA sequences in the same sample also yield this CDR3. This chain connects TRBV5-1 to TRBJ2-7; 7 positions match TRBD2. The germline CDR1 and CDR2 sequences are SGHRS and YFSETQ. Unmatched junction bases numbered 3, after V lost 0 bases and J lost 3 bases. The CDR3 is 14 residues long. The CDR3, as DNA: TGCGCCAGCAGCTTGGGGGGAGGGAGCTACGAGCAGTACTTC. It is translated as CASSLGGGSYEQYF.

The genes are TRBV18 and TRBJ1-1; 7 positions match TRBD1. This CDR3 is 15 amino acids long. J lost 3 bases, V lost 2 bases, and 6 bases had no gene match. Germline V lookup: CDR1 KGHSH, CDR2 LQKENI. CDR3 in amino acids: CASSPLRQGDTEAFF. In DNA form, the CDR3 reads TGTGCCAGCTCACCATTACGGCAGGGGGACACTGAAGCTTTCTTT. Variable domain in full (rest from reference TRBV18 and TRBJ1-1): NAGVMQNPRHLVRRRGQEARLRCSPMKGHSHVYWYRQLPEEGLKFMVYLQKENIIDESGMPKERFSAEFPKEGPSILRIQQVVRGDSAAYFCASSPLRQGDTEAFFGQGTRLTVV.

The V call is TRBV7-3, the J call TRBJ1-1; tentative D call: TRBD1 (5 bases). V was cut by 5 bases and J by 3 bases, with 10 bases left in between. From germline, CDR1 is SGHTA and CDR2 FQGTGA. The CDR3 is 13 residues long. The CDR3, as DNA: TGTGCCAGCAGCCATAAGACAGACACTGAAGCTTTCTTT. This encodes CASSHKTDTEAFF.

The V gene is TRBV10-2, the J gene TRBJ2-2; TRBD2 aligns across 9 bases. V was clipped by 10 bases and J by 4 bases; unmatched bases: 10. CDR1 and CDR2 (germline): WSHSY, SAAADI. The CDR3 consists of 15 residues. The CDR3 reads CATHSGRYSTGELFF. CDR3 bases: TGCGCCACCCATAGCGGGAGATACAGCACCGGGGAGCTGTTTTTT.

Details on this clone: Within the sample, other DNA sequences also encode this same CDR3. This chain connects TRBV6-5 to TRBJ1-2; 7 bases map to TRBD1. V shed 6 bases, J shed 4 bases, and the junction held 2 bases outside the gene matches. Germline CDR1 MNHEY, CDR2 SVGAGI. This CDR3 has 12 residues. The CDR3 sequence: CASRGQIYGYTF. The CDR3 coding sequence is TGTGCCAGCAGGGGACAGATCTATGGCTACACCTTC.

The V gene is TRBV12-3 or TRBV12-4, the J gene TRBJ2-1; D uncertain. V shed 3 bases and J shed 5 bases, with 5 bases lying between them. The CDR3 loop spans 12 amino acids. The CDR3 region is CASSFRNNEQFF. Here the CDR3 DNA reads TGTGCCAGCAGTTTCAGGAACAATGAGCAGTTCTTC.